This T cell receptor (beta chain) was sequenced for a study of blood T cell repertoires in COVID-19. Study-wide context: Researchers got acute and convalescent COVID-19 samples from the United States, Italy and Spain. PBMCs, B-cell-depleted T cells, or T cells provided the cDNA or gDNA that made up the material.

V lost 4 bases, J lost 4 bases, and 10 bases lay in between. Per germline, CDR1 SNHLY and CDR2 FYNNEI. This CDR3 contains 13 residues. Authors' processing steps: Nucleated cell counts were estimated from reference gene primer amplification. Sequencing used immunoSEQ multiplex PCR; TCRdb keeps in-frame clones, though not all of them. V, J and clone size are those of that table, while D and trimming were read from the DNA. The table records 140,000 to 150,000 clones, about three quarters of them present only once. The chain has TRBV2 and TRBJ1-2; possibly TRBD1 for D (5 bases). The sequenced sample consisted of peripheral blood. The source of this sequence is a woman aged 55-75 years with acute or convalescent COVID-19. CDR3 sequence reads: CASSGRDGYGYTF. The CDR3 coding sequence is TGTGCCAGCAGTGGCAGGGATGGCTATGGCTACACCTTC. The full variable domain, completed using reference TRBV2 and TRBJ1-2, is EPEVTQTPSHQVTQMGQEVILRCVPISNHLYFYWYRQILGQKVEFLVSFYNNEISEKSEIFDDQFSVERPDGSNFTLKIRSTKLEDSAMYFCASSGRDGYGYTFGSGTRLTVV.